The clone carrying this T cell receptor beta chain was observed a single time. In the source study's methods: From reference gene primer amplification, estimates of nucleated cell counts were derived. TCRdb's table, derived via immunoSEQ multiplex PCR, lists solely in-frame clones and lacks some. V and J calls and clone size follow that table, whereas D and trimming were derived from the DNA. Here the sample spans approximately 150,000 clones, roughly 81% being singletons. These data come from a study of blood T cell repertoires in COVID-19. Across the whole study: The United States, Italy and Spain supplied acute and convalescent COVID-19 samples. Sample material is recorded as cDNA or gDNA derived from T cells, B-cell-depleted T cells, or PBMCs.

The V gene's germline CDR1 is SGDLS and CDR2 YYNGEE. J was trimmed by 5 bases and V by 0 bases; bases with no gene match: 11. The CDR3 has 18 residues. The sample taken for sequencing was peripheral blood. V usage is TRBV9 and J usage is TRBJ2-5, with TRBD1 matching over 12 bases. This clonotype was obtained from a man aged 35-49 years with acute or convalescent COVID-19. The CDR3: CASSVGNGGTGGQETQYF. The CDR3 coding sequence is TGTGCCAGCAGCGTAGGAAATGGTGGGACAGGGGGCCAGGAGACCCAGTACTTC.